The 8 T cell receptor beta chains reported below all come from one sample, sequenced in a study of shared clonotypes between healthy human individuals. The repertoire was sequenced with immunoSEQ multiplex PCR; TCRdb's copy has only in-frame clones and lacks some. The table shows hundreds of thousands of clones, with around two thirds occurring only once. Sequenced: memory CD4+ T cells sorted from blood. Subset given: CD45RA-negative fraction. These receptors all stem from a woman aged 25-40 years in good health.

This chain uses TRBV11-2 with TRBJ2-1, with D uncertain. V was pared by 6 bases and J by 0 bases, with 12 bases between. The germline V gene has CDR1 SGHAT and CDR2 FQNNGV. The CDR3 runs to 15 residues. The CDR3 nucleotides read TGTGCCAGCAGGTCAGACTTCGGCTCCTACAATGAGCAGTTCTTC. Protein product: CASRSDFGSYNEQFF.

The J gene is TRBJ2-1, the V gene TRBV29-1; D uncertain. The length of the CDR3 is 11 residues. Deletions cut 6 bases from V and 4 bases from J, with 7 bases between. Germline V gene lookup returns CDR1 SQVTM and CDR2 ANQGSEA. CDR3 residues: CSVLLYNEQFF. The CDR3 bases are TGCAGCGTGCTTTTGTACAATGAGCAGTTCTTC.

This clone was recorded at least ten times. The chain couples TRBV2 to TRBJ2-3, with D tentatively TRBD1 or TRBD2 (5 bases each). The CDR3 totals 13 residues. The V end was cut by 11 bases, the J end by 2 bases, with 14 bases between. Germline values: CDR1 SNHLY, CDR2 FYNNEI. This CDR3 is CAGRRGTTDTQYF. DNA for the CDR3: TGTGCCGGGCGTCGGGGCACCACAGATACGCAGTATTTT.

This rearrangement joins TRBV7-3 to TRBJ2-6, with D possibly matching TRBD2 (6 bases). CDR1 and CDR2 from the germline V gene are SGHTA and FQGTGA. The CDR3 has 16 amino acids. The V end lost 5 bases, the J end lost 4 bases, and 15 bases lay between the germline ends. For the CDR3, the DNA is TGTGCCAGCAGCCACTACTCGGGAGCCGGGGCCAACGTCCTGACTTTC. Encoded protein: CASSHYSGAGANVLTF.

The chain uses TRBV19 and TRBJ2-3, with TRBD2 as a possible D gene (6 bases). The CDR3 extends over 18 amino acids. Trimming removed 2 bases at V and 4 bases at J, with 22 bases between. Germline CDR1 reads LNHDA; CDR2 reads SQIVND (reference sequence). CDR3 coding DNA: TGTGCCAGTAGTATACCCCAGGGAGGAGACGACCGGTCAGATACGCAGTATTTT. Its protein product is CASSIPQGGDDRSDTQYF.

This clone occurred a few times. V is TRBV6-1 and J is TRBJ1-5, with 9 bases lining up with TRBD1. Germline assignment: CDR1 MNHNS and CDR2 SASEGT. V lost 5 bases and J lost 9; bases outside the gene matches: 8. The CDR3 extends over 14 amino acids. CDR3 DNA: TGTGCCAGCAGTCGTGGACAGGGGAATATGCCCCAGCATTTT. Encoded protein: CASSRGQGNMPQHF.

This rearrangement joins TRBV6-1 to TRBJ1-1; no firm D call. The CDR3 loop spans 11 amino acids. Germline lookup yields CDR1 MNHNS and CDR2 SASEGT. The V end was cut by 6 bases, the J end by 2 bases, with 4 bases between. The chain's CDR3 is CASRDNTEAFF. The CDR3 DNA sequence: TGTGCCAGCAGGGACAACACTGAAGCTTTCTTT.

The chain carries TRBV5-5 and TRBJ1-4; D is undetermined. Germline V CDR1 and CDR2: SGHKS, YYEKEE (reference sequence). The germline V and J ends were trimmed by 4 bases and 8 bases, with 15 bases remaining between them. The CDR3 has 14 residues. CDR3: CASSPQGTDEKLFF. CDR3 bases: TGTGCCAGCAGCCCACAAGGTACCGACGAAAAACTGTTTTTT.